This T cell receptor beta chain was identified in a study of control samples from healthy donors and cancer patients. CDR3 length: 13 residues. Germline CDR1 is GTSNPN and CDR2 is SVGIG (reference sequence). Losses at the gene ends were 4 bases for V and 6 bases for J; bases not matched to a gene: 6. Clones were sequenced by immunoSEQ multiplex PCR, and TCRdb holds only the in-frame ones, with some missing. The data contain some 130,000 clones, about 93% of them singletons. The chain links TRBV30 to TRBJ2-3; 8 bases fit TRBD2. The sequenced sample consisted of PBMCs. The sequence came from a man between 50 and 59 years old with head and neck cancer. This chain's CDR3 is CAWTGGPLDTQYF. DNA for the CDR3: TGTGCCTGGACGGGGGGGCCCCTCGATACGCAGTATTTT.